This passage covers 27 T cell receptor beta chains from one sample sequenced in a study of monozygotic twins with inflammatory bowel disease. Following a re-call of the 5' RACE reads, TCRdb has one entry per CDR3 protein and lacks DNA. In all, the sample yields some 200,000 distinct CDR3 sequences. Sequencing was done on a sample of blood. The receptors stem from a human donor with ulcerative colitis or Crohn's disease, or a healthy co-twin of an affected twin (not recorded which).

V and J are TRBV5-4 and TRBJ2-2; the TRBD1 assignment by TCRdb is unverifiable without DNA. The length of the CDR3 is 16 residues. The germline CDR1 and CDR2 sequences are SGHNT and YYREEE (reference sequence). The CDR3 sequence is CASSLPGQLNTGELFF.

The CDR3 protein is CASSLAPGAHGDTQYF. V is TRBV5-1 and J is TRBJ2-3; without DNA, the TCRdb call of TRBD1 cannot be checked. This CDR3 is built from 16 residues. Germline V gene data show CDR1 as SGHRS and CDR2 as YFSETQ.

V and J are TRBV12-3 or TRBV12-4 and TRBJ1-5; TCRdb returns TRBD1, unconfirmable since there is no DNA. The CDR3 totals 14 residues. The CDR3 sequence is CASTEGNANQPQHF.

The CDR3 protein is CASSIPGSHQETQYF. V usage is TRBV6-1 and J usage is TRBJ2-5; as DNA is missing, the TRBD1 call by TCRdb cannot be tested. In germline, CDR1 is MNHNS, CDR2 SASEGT. The CDR3 extends over 15 amino acids.

This chain links TRBV28 with TRBJ1-6. Germline CDR1 is MDHEN and CDR2 is SYDVKM. The CDR3 has 15 residues. CDR3 loop: CASSEGTAGNSPLHF.

The genes are TRBV3-1 and TRBJ2-5; TCRdb indicates TRBD2, and absent DNA this call remains unverified. The CDR3 totals 16 residues. Germline lookup yields CDR1 LGHDT and CDR2 YNNKEL (reference sequence). This CDR3 reads CASSHYGTSGQETQYF.

J is TRBJ1-1 and V is TRBV5-1; checking the TCRdb D call of TRBD1 is not possible without DNA. There are 15 residues in the CDR3. Germline V gene data show CDR1 as SGHRS and CDR2 as YFSETQ. The CDR3 spells CASSLGHTGSTEAFF.

V gene TRBV15 combines with J gene TRBJ1-2; the TCRdb call, TRBD1, lacks DNA for checking. Germline V gene lookup returns CDR1 LNHNV and CDR2 YYDKDF (reference sequence). The CDR3 is 15 amino acids. CDR3: CATSTLLPGDYGYTF. Based on the CDR3 plus reference TRBV15 and TRBJ1-2, the full variable domain is DAMVIQNPRYQVTQFGKPVTLSCSQTLNHNVMYWYQQKSSQAPKLLFHYYDKDFNNEADTPDNFQSRRPNTSFCFLDIRSPGLGDTAMYLCATSTLLPGDYGYTFGSGTRLTVV.

V is TRBV7-2 and J is TRBJ2-1; without DNA, the TCRdb call of TRBD1 cannot be checked. The germline CDR1 and CDR2 sequences are SGHTA and FQGNSA. The CDR3 length is 15 residues. CDR3 region: CASSLVPLRDNEQFF.

The chain joins TRBV27 to TRBJ1-1; the D gene TCRdb calls, TRBD1, cannot be checked with no DNA. The CDR3 covers 13 residues. Germline V gives CDR1 MNHEY, CDR2 SMNVEV (reference sequence). The CDR3 loop reads CASSRDRFTEAFF.

V gene TRBV3-1 combines with J gene TRBJ2-7. This CDR3 has 14 amino acids. Germline-derived CDR1 and CDR2 are LGHDT and YNNKEL (reference sequence). CDR3: CASSQTVLTYEQYF.

Here the CDR3 reads CASSQRRQGMYSPLHF. The J gene is TRBJ1-6, the V gene TRBV27; TCRdb names TRBD1, which stays unverified in the absence of DNA. CDR1 is MNHEY, CDR2 SMNVEV, per germline (reference sequence). The CDR3 is 16 residues long.

V usage is TRBV20-1 and J usage is TRBJ1-2. CDR1 is DFQATT and CDR2 is SNEGSKA in the germline V gene (reference sequence). This CDR3 contains 16 residues. This CDR3 reads CSARVNPTMSPYGYTF.

The V and J genes are TRBV12-3 or TRBV12-4 and TRBJ1-5. This CDR3 comprises 13 residues. This chain's CDR3 is CASALRDYQPQHF.

This chain links TRBV18 with TRBJ2-1; with no DNA, the TCRdb D assignment of TRBD2 cannot be verified. The CDR3 runs 15 residues. Germline values: CDR1 KGHSH, CDR2 LQKENI. This chain's CDR3 is CASSPEGPSYNEQFF.

This chain connects TRBV3-1 to TRBJ1-1; the D gene TCRdb calls, TRBD1, cannot be checked with no DNA. From germline, CDR1 is LGHDT and CDR2 YNNKEL (reference sequence). This CDR3 is built from 14 residues. CDR3: CASSPLLRGTEAFF.

The rearrangement joins TRBV5-1 to TRBJ1-2; the TCRdb call, TRBD1, lacks DNA for checking. Germline V gene data show CDR1 as SGHRS and CDR2 as YFSETQ. This CDR3 is built from 15 residues. CDR3 amino acids: CASSWNRQAYYGYTF.

V usage is TRBV12-3 or TRBV12-4 and J usage is TRBJ1-5; TCRdb reports TRBD1, a call that lacks DNA to check it against. There are 12 residues in the CDR3. Here the CDR3 reads CASSFSGTPQHF.

This chain connects TRBV20-1 to TRBJ2-1; TCRdb lists TRBD1, though no DNA is available to test this call. The CDR3 extends over 15 amino acids. Germline V CDR1 and CDR2: DFQATT, SNEGSKA (reference sequence). The CDR3 sequence is CSARDGTGVLNEQFF.

The chain has TRBV4-1 and TRBJ2-1. Germline V gene lookup returns CDR1 MGHRA and CDR2 YSYEKL. The length of the CDR3 is 13 residues. The CDR3: CASSQLANNEQFF.

This chain joins TRBV29-1 and TRBJ2-3. CDR3 length: 13 amino acids. Germline CDR1 is SQVTM and CDR2 is ANQGSEA. The CDR3 reads CSVEGLATDTQYF.

The chain carries TRBV12-3 or TRBV12-4 and TRBJ1-5; as DNA is missing, the TRBD1 call by TCRdb cannot be tested. The CDR3 covers 16 residues. The CDR3 sequence is CASSYTDRAFNQPQHF.

This chain uses TRBV7-2 with TRBJ2-3; absent DNA, TCRdb's TRBD1 call cannot be checked. CDR3 length equals 15 residues. CDR1 is SGHTA, CDR2 FQGNSA, per germline. CDR3 protein: CASSPRGGAPDTQYF.

The chain couples TRBV20-1 to TRBJ1-5; TCRdb's assignment of TRBD1 cannot be checked, as there is no DNA. This CDR3 region has 15 residues. Germline CDR1 reads DFQATT; CDR2 reads SNEGSKA (reference sequence). This CDR3 reads CSAPRGQISNQPQHF.

The J gene is TRBJ2-5, the V gene TRBV7-6; TCRdb selects TRBD2, and the lack of DNA leaves this call unchecked. The CDR3 spans 16 residues. The V gene's germline CDR1 is SGHVS and CDR2 FNYEAQ. The CDR3 protein is CASSSVGLAGVETQYF.

This sequence joins TRBV20-1 and TRBJ2-7; TCRdb picks TRBD1, but there is no DNA to check that call. The CDR3 covers 11 residues. Germline V gene sequence: CDR1 DFQATT, CDR2 SNEGSKA (reference sequence). The CDR3: CSGNWGDEQYF.

The gene calls are TRBV7-8 and TRBJ2-6; TCRdb proposes TRBD2, but this gene call is untestable without DNA. This CDR3 is 17 amino acids long. Germline V gene sequence: CDR1 SGHVS, CDR2 FQNEAQ. Here the CDR3 reads CASSLVGGKYGANVLTF.